Below are 2 T cell receptor beta chains sequenced from a single sample in a study of T-cell reconstitution after alpha-beta-depleted transplantation in children (dated by TCRdb to 2016 to 2018). Taken with the paper, the label for treatment or condition translates to: allogeneic hematopoietic cell transplantation with graft depleted of TCRalphabeta T cells and CD19 B cells. Receptor amplification or capture employed PCR. Sequencing used an Illumina HiSeq 2500. TCR library preparation used molecular barcoding, with unique molecular identifiers applied to normalize quantification of the TCRbeta repertoire. TCRdb trimmed the raw reads at Q25, called clones with MiXCR and kept productive beta chains. Merged by CDR3 protein, the rows form single entries marked with the most common genes and DNA. Within this sample are fewer than 550,000 distinct CDR3 sequences, with about an eighth of them counted one time only. Around 15% of the sample is held by the ten biggest clonotypes.

Sequencing used PBMCs, mostly from graft donor cells, obtained 180 days after TCRalphabeta/CD19-depleted stem cell transplant. These receptors came from a female patient aged 2-9 years who had a stem cell transplant for aplastic anemia, so the T cells may come from the graft donor.

V gene TRBV12-3 or TRBV12-4 combines with J gene TRBJ1-5; the D is unclear. The CDR3 extends over 15 amino acids. The ends were cut back, 2 bases at V and 3 bases at J, with 11 bases in the middle. The CDR3 region is CASSLLAAVNQPQHF. The CDR3 DNA follows: TGTGCCAGCAGTTTACTGGCGGCGGTCAATCAGCCCCAGCATTTT.

The table lists this clonotype with a count of one. The conserved phenylalanine or tryptophan normally closing the CDR3 is absent here, so this likely arose from a read error. The chain couples TRBV5-1 to TRBJ2-1, with D perhaps given as TRBD1 or TRBD2 (5 bases each). This CDR3 comprises 13 residues. V lost 0 bases to trimming and J lost 8 bases, with 9 bases between them. Germline CDR1 SGHRS, CDR2 YFSETQ. The CDR3 sequence: CASSLVWGYEQFS. DNA for the CDR3: TGCGCCAGCAGCTTGGTTTGGGGGTATGAGCAGTTCTCC.